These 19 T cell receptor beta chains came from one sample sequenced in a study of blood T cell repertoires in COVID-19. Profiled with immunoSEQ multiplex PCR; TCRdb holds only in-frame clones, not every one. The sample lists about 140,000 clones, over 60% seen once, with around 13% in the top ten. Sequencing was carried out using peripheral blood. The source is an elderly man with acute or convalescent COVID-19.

This chain's CDR3 is CASSPGQGDNEKLFF. The CDR3 DNA reads TGTGCCAGCTCACCTGGACAGGGTGATAATGAAAAACTGTTTTTT. This chain uses TRBV18 with TRBJ1-4, with 8 positions matching TRBD1. CDR1 and CDR2 from the germline V gene are KGHSH and LQKENI. The CDR3 spans 15 residues. Germline trimming cut 3 bases from V and 4 bases from J; bases unmatched to any gene: 4.

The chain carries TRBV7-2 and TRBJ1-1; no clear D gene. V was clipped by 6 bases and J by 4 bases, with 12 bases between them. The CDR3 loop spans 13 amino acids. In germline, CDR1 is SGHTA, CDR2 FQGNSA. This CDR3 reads CASRTEMFTEAFF. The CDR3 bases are TGTGCCAGCAGAACCGAGATGTTCACTGAAGCTTTCTTT. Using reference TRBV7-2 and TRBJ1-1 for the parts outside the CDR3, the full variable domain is GAGVSQSPSNKVTEKGKDVELRCDPISGHTALYWYRQSLGQGLEFLIYFQGNSAPDKSGLPSDRFSAERTGGSVSTLTIQRTQQEDSAVYLCASRTEMFTEAFFGQGTRLTVV.

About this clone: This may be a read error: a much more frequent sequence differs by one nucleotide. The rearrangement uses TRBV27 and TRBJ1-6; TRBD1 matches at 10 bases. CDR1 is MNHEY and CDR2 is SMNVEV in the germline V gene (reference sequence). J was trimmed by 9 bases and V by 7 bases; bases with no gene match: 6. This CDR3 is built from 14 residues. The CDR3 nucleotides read TGTGCCAGCAATTTGGGACAGGGGCTTTCACCCCTCCACTTT. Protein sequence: CASNLGQGLSPLHF.

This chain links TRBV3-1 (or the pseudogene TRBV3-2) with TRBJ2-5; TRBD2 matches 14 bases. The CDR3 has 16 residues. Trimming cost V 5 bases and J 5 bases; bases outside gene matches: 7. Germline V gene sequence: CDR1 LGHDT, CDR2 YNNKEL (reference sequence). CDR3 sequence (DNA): TGTGCCAGCAGCTCCGGGGGGACTAGCGGGGGTGAGACCCAGTACTTC. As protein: CASSSGGTSGGETQYF.

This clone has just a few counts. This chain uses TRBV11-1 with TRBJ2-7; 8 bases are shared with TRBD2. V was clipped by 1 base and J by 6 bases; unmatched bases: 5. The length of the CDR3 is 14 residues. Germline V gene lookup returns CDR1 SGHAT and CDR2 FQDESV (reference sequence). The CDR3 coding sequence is TGTGCCAGCAGCTTAGGGACTAGCTTCTCCGAGCAGTACTTC. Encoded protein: CASSLGTSFSEQYF.

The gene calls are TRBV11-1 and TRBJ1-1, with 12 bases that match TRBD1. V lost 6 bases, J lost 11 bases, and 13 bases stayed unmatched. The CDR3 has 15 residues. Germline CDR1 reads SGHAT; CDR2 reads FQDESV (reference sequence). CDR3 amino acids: CASSTLPGQGARAFF. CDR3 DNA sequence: TGTGCCAGCAGTACCCTCCCGGGACAGGGGGCACGGGCTTTCTTT.

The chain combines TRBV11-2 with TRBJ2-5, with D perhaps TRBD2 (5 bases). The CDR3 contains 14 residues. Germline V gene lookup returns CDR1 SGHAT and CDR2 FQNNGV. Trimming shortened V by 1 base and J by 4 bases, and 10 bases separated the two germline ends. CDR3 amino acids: CASSLGGLGETQYF. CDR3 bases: TGTGCCAGCAGCTTAGGCGGACTCGGAGAGACCCAGTACTTC. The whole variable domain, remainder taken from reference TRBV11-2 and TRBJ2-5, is EAGVAQSPRYKIIEKRQSVAFWCNPISGHATLYWYQQILGQGPKLLIQFQNNGVVDDSQLPKDRFSAERLKGVDSTLKIQPAKLEDSAVYLCASSLGGLGETQYFGPGTRLLVL.

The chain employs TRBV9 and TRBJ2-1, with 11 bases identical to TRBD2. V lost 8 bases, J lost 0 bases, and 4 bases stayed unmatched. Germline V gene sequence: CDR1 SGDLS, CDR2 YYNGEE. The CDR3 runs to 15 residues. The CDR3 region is CASTSGGSSYNEQFF. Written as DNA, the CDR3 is TGTGCCAGTACTAGCGGGGGAAGCTCCTACAATGAGCAGTTCTTC.

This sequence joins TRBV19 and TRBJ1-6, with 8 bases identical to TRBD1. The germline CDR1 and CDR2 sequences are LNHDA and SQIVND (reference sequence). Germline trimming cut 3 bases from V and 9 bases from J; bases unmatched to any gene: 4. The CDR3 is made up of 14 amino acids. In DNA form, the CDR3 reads TGTGCCAGTAGTATTTCAGGGGGCGGTTCACCCCTCCACTTT. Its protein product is CASSISGGGSPLHF.

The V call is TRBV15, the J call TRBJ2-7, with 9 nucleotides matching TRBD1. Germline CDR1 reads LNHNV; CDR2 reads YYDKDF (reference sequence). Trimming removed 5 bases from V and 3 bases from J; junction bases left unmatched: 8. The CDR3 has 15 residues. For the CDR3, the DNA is TGTGCCACCAGCTCCCAGGACAGGGGTTACTACGAGCAGTACTTC. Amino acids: CATSSQDRGYYEQYF.

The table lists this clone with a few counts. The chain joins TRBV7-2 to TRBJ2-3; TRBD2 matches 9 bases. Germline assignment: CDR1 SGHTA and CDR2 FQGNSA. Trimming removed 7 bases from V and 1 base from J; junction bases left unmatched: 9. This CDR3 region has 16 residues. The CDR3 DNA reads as TGTGCCAGCACCCCAGTAGCGGGGGCGCGCACAGATACGCAGTATTTT. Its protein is CASTPVAGARTDTQYF.

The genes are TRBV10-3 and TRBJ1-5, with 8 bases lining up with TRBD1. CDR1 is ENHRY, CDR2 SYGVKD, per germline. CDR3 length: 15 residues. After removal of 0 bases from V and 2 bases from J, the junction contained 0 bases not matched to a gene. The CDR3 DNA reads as TGTGCCATCAGTGAGTCGGGACAGGGCAATCAGCCCCAGCATTTT. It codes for CAISESGQGNQPQHF.

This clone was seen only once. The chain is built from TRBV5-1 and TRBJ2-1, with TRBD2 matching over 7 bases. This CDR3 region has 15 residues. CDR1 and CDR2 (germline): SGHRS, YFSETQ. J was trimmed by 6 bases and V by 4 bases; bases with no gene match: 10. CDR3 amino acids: CASSERASGGNEQFF. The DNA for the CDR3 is TGCGCCAGCAGCGAAAGGGCCTCGGGGGGCAATGAGCAGTTCTTC.

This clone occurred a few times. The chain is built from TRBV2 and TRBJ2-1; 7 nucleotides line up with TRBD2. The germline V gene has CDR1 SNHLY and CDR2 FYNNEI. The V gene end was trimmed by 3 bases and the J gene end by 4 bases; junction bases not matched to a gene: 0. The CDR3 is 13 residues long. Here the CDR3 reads CASSDGGYNEQFF. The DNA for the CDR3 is TGTGCCAGCAGTGACGGGGGGTACAATGAGCAGTTCTTC.

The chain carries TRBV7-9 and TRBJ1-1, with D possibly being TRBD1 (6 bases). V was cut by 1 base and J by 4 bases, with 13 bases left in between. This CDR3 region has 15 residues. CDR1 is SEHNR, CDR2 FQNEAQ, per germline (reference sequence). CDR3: CASSLGGTRGTEAFF. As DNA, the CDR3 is TGTGCCAGCAGCTTAGGGGGAACCAGGGGCACTGAAGCTTTCTTT.

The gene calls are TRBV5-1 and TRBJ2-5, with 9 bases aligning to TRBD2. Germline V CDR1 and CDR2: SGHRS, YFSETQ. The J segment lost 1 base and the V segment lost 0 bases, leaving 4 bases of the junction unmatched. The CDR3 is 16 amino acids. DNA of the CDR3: TGCGCCAGCAGCTTGGGACTAGCGGCTTCCCAAGAGACCCAGTACTTC. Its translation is CASSLGLAASQETQYF. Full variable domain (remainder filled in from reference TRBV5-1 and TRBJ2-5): KAGVTQTPRYLIKTRGQQVTLSCSPISGHRSVSWYQQTPGQGLQFLFEYFSETQRNKGNFPGRFSGRQFSNSRSEMNVSTLELGDSALYLCASSLGLAASQETQYFGPGTRLLVL.

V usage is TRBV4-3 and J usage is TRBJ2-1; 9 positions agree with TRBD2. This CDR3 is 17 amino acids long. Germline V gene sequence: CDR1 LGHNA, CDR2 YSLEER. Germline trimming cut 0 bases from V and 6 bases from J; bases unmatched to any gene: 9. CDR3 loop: CASSQEGGLAGINEQFF. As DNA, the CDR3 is TGCGCCAGCAGCCAAGAGGGTGGCCTAGCGGGGATCAATGAGCAGTTCTTC.

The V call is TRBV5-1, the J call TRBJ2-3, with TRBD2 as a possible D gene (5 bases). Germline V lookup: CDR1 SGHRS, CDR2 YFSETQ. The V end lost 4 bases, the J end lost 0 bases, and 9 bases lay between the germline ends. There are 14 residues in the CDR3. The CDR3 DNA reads TGCGCCAGCAGCCCCGGGGTGAGCACAGATACGCAGTATTTT. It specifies CASSPGVSTDTQYF.

This CDR3 is CASSLYRGSYEQYF. As DNA, the CDR3 is TGTGCCAGCAGTTTATACAGGGGGTCCTACGAGCAGTACTTC. V usage is TRBV27 and J usage is TRBJ2-7, with 8 positions matching TRBD1. The CDR3 has 14 amino acids. The trim removed 1 base at V and 1 base at J, leaving 0 bases unmatched. From germline, CDR1 is MNHEY and CDR2 SMNVEV (reference sequence).